This T cell receptor (beta chain) was retrieved from a study of T cell clones after liver transplantation (dated by TCRdb to about 2019). With regard to the full study: The samples were obtained from ITN030ST, a randomized trial that attempted immunosuppression withdrawal within 2 years after liver transplantation. After a pre-transplant mixed lymphocyte reaction, TCRbeta sequencing was used to pinpoint donor-reactive T cell clones, which were subsequently tracked in post-transplant blood. Third party-reactive TCRbeta sequences were also identified from pre-transplant MLRs to serve as an antigen-independent comparator for donor-reactive sequences. Three of the eight recipients were HCV-positive; the others were transplanted for non-autoimmune, non-viral indications. Subjects received no induction therapy and standard immunosuppression until randomization at 12-24 months post-transplant. Tolerance was defined as complete immunosuppression withdrawal for at least one year with no rise in liver enzymes beyond twice the upper limit of normal. Blood samples were collected pre-transplant, pre-randomization before withdrawal, and post-randomization after either full withdrawal or failed withdrawal. A cohort of 8 liver transplant recipients was studied, of whom 3 were classified as tolerant and 5 as non-tolerant. Overall results and qualifications from the work: When repertoire turnover was accounted for, significantly reduced detection of donor-reactive sequences was found in 7 of 8 subjects for CD4 and in 8 of 8 subjects for CD8. A significant post-transplant decrease in circulating donor-reactive CD4 TCRbeta sequences was observed in most of the 8 subjects, irrespective of tolerance or HCV status. In a couple of subjects, low numbers of available donor cells limited the measurable donor-reactive repertoire. The conclusions were considered preliminary, being limited by small, heterogeneous patient numbers and non-standardized post-transplant time points. Donor-reactive sequences decreased more than third party-reactive sequences, which suggests partial antigen-specific deletion that was not related to withdrawal success. Since no allograft tissue specimens were available, donor-reactive T cells may have migrated into the graft instead of being deleted.

Including cysteine and phenylalanine, the CDR3 has 16 amino acids. The only DNA kept is the CDR3, 48 bases in frame from the first base. The germline V gene provides CDR1 MDHEN and CDR2 SYDVKM. Ends trimmed: V by 6 bases, J by 2 bases; bases unmatched to a gene: 8. High-throughput TCRbeta CDR3 sequencing of frozen genomic DNA was performed by immunoSEQ, including PCR amplification, mapping, bias correction and internal controls. The published analysis was carried out like this. Productive rearrangements were kept, and unique TCRbeta sequences were defined by CDR3 nucleotide sequence plus V and J gene. Donor-reactive sequences required at least 5-fold expansion in CFSE-low cells versus unstimulated pre-transplant cells and at least 0.01% frequency. Minimum frequency thresholds were set for each subject on the basis of the unstimulated sample with the lowest template count, so that a detection power of at least 90% was ensured. Jensen-Shannon divergence between the top 1000 TCRbeta sequences post-transplant and pre-transplant was used to measure repertoire turnover. Changes in detection of donor-reactive sequences were assessed with two-sided Fisher's exact tests. TCRdb stores this immuneACCESS table with in-frame sequences only. Part of the clones is absent; in the studies checked, under half of the shortfall reflects unresolved V genes, and no reason is known for the rest. That table supplies the V and J calls and clone size; D and trimming were determined from the DNA. The sample table contains about 53,000 clones; only one count was recorded for roughly 83% of them. The top ten hold about 8.9% of the sample.

In the case of this clone: The antigen it recognizes is unknown. No quality values exist for individual bases; no much larger clone is one base distant.

What the time point label conveys for this sample: pre-transplant. Unstimulated PBMCs, after thawing, were stained for CD3, CD4 and CD8 and then FACS-sorted into CD3+CD4+ and CD3+CD8+ populations. All 8 studied subjects were randomized to immunosuppression withdrawal. The Qiagen DNeasy Blood and Tissue Kit was used for isolation of genomic DNA. The specimen comprised CD4+ T cells from blood, sampled before liver transplant. The chain is made from TRBV28 and TRBJ2-3, with 10 bases in between that match TRBD1. The receptor's source is a human donor who received a liver transplant. The DNA is as follows: TGTGCCAGCAGCACCTGGGACAGGGGATACACAGATACGCAGTATTTT. Its translation is CASSTWDRGYTDTQYF.